This TCR beta chain is drawn from a study of T cells in Graves' hyperthyroidism and ophthalmopathy. The length of the CDR3 is 13 residues. V was cut by 6 bases and J by 4 bases, with 12 bases left in between. In germline, CDR1 is SEHNR, CDR2 FQNEAQ (reference sequence). TCR beta CDR3 region amplification was performed from RNA transcripts. The TCR CDR3 was amplified in a first-round RT-PCR using the HTBI primer set. TCRdb passed the multiplex PCR reads through MiXCR, listing each CDR3 protein once. Of 400,000 to 450,000 distinct CDR3 sequences listed, roughly 15% are singletons. This clonotype was recorded at least ten times.

The source is a man aged 18 to 30 with Graves' ophthalmopathy. The sequencing sample was made of blood. The chain couples TRBV7-9 to TRBJ1-2; weak D call: TRBD1 (6 bases). The CDR3 DNA reads TGTGCCAGCAGGTACAGGGTATTCTATGGCTACACCTTC. It codes for CASRYRVFYGYTF.